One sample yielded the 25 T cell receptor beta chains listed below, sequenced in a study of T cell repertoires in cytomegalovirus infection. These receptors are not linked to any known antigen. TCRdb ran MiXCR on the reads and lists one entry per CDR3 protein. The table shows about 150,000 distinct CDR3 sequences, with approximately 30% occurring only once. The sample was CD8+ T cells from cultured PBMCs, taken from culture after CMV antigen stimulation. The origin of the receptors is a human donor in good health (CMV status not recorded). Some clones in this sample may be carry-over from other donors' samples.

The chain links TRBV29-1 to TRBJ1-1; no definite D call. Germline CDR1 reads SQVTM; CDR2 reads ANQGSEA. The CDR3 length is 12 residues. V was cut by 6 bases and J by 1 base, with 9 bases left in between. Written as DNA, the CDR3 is TGCAGCGTGAGGAGCCAGAACACTGAAGCTTTCTTT. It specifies CSVRSQNTEAFF.

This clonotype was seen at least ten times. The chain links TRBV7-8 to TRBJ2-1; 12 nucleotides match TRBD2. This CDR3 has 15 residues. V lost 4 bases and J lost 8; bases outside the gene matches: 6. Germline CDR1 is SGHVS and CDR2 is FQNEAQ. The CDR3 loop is CASSSSGGAGDEQFF. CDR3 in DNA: TGTGCCAGCAGCTCTAGCGGGGGGGCCGGGGATGAGCAGTTCTTC.

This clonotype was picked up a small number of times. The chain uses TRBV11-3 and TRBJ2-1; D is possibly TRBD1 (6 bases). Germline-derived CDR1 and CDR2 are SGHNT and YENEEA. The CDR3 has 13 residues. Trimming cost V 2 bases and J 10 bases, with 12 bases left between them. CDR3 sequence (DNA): TGTGCCAGCAGCTTATTCCGGGACATGGAGCAGTTCTTC. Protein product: CASSLFRDMEQFF.

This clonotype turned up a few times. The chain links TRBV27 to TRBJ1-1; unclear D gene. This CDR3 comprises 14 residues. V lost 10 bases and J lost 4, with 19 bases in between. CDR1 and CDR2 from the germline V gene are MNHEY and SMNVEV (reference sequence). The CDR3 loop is CATSDGVGGTEAFF. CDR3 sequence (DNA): TGTGCCACCTCCGATGGGGTGGGCGGCACTGAAGCTTTCTTT.

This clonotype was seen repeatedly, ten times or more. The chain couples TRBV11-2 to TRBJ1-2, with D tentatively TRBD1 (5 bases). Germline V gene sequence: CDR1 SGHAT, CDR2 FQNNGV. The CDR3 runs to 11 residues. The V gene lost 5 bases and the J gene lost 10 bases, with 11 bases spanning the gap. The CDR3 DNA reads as TGTGCCAGCAGCCCGGGGACGGCCTACACCTTC. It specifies CASSPGTAYTF. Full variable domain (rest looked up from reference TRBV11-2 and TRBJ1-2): EAGVAQSPRYKIIEKRQSVAFWCNPISGHATLYWYQQILGQGPKLLIQFQNNGVVDDSQLPKDRFSAERLKGVDSTLKIQPAKLEDSAVYLCASSPGTAYTFGSGTRLTVV.

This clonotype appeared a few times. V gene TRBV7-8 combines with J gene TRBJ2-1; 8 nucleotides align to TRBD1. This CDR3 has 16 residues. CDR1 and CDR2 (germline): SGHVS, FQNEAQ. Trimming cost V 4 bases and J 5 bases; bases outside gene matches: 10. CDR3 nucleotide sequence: TGTGCCAGCAGCTACCTCGGACAGGGTGGGAACAATGAGCAGTTCTTC. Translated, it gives CASSYLGQGGNNEQFF. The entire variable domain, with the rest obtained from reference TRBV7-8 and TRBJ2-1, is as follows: GAGVSQSPRYKVAKRGQDVALRCDPISGHVSLFWYQQALGQGPEFLTYFQNEAQLDKSGLPSDRFFAERPEGSVSTLKIQRTQQEDSAVYLCASSYLGQGGNNEQFFGPGTRLTVL.

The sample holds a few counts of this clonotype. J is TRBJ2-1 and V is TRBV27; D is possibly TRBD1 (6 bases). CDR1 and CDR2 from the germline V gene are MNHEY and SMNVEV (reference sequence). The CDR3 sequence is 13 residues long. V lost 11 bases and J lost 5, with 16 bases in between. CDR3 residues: CASGVPLNNEQFF. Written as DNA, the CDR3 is TGTGCCTCAGGGGTCCCCTTAAACAATGAGCAGTTCTTC.

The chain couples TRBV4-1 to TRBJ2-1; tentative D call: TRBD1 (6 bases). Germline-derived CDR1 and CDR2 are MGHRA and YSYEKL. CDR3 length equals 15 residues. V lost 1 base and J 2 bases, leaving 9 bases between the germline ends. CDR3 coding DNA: TGCGCCAGCAGCCAAGGACAGGCAACCTACAATGAGCAGTTCTTC. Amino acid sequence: CASSQGQATYNEQFF.

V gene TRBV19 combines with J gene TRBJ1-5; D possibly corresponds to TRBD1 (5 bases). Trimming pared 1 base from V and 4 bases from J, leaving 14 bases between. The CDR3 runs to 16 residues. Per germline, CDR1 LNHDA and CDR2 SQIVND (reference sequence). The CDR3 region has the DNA TGTGCCAGTAGTATAGGAGGGTACGGGACGAATCAGCCCCAGCATTTT. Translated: CASSIGGYGTNQPQHF.

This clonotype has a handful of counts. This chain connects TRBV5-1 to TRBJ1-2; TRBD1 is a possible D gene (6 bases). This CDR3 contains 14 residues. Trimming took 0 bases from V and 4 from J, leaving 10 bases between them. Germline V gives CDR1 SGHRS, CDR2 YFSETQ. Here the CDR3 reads CASSLEGEGYGYTF. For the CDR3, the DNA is TGCGCCAGCAGCTTGGAGGGGGAAGGCTATGGCTACACCTTC.

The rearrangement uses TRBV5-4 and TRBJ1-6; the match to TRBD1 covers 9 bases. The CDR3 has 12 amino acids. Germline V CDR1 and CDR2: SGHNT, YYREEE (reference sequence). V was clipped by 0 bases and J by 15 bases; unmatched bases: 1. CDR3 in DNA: TGTGCCAGCAGCTTGGCGGGACAGGGCCTCCACTTT. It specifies CASSLAGQGLHF. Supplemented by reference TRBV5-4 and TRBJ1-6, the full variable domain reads ETGVTQSPTHLIKTRGQQVTLRCSSQSGHNTVSWYQQALGQGPQFIFQYYREEENGRGNFPPRFSGLQFPNYSSELNVNALELDDSALYLCASSLAGQGLHFGNGTRLTVT.

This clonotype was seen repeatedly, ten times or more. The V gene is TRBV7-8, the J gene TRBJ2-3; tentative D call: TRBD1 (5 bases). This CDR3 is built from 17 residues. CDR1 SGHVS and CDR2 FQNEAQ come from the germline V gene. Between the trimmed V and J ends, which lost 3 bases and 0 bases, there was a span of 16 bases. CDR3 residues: CASSFWQDIPSTDTQYF. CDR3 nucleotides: TGTGCCAGCAGCTTTTGGCAGGACATTCCTAGCACAGATACGCAGTATTTT.

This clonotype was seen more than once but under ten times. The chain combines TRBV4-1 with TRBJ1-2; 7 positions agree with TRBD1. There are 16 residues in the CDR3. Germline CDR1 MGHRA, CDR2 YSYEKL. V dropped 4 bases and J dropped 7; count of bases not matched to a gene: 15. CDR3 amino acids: CASSRAPPGGKGGYTF. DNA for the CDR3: TGCGCCAGCAGCCGCGCCCCTCCAGGGGGTAAGGGTGGCTACACCTTC.

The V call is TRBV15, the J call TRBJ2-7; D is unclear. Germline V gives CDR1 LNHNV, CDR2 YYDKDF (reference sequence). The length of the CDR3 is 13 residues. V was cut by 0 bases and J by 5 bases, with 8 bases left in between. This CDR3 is CATSRDLGNEQYF. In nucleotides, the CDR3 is TGTGCCACCAGCAGAGATCTCGGCAACGAGCAGTACTTC.

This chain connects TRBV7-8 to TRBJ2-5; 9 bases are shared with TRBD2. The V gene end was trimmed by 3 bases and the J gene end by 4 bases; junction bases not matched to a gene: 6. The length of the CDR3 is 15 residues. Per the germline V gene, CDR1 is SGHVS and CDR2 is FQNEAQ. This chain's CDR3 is CASSFGAGGGETQYF. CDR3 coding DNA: TGTGCCAGCAGCTTTGGAGCGGGGGGCGGAGAGACCCAGTACTTC.

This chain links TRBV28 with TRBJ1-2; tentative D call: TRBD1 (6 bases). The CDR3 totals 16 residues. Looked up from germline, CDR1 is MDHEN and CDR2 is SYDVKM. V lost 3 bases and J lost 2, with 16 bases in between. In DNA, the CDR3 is TGTGCCAGCAGTTTCCTCGGGGGGGGCAGGAACTATGGCTACACCTTC. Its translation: CASSFLGGGRNYGYTF.

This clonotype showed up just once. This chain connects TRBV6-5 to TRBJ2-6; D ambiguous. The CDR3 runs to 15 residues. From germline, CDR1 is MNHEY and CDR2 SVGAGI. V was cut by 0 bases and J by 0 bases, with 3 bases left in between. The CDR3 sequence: CASSYSNSGANVLTF. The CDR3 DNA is TGTGCCAGCAGTTACTCCAACTCTGGGGCCAACGTCCTGACTTTC.

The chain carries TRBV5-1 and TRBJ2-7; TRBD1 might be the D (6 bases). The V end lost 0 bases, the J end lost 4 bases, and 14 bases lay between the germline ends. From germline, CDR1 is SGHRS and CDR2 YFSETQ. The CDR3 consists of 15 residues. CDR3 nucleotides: TGCGCCAGCAGCTTGGCCGTTGGGGGCTGGTACGAGCAGTACTTC. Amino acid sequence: CASSLAVGGWYEQYF.

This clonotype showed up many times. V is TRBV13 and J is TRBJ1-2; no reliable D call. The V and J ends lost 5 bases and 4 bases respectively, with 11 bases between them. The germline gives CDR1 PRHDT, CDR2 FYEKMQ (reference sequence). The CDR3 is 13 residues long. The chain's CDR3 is CASSNDNAYGYTF. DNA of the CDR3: TGTGCCAGCAGCAACGACAACGCCTATGGCTACACCTTC.

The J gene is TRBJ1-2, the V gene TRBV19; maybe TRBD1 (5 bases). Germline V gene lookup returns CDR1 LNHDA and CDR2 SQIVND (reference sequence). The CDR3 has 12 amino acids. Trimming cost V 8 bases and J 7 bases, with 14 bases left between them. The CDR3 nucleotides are TGTGCCAGTGTCGGGACTTCAGTTGGCTACACCTTC. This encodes CASVGTSVGYTF.

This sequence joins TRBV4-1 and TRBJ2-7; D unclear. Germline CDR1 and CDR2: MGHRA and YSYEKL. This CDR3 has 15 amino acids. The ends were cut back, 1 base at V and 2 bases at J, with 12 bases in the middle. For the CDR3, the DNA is TGCGCCAGCAGCCAAGCGATTGGTACGACCTACGAGCAGTACTTC. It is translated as CASSQAIGTTYEQYF.

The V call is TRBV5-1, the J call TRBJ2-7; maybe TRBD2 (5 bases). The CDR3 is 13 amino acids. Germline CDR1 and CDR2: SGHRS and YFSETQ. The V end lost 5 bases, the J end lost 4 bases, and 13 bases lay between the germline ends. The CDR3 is CASSHTPGYEQYF. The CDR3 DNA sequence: TGCGCCAGCAGTCATACCCCGGGGTACGAGCAGTACTTC.

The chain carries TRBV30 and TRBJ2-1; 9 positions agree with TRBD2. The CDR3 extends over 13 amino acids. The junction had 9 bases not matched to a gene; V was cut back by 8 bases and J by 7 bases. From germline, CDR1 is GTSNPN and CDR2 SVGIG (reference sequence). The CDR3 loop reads CASRLAGLNEQFF. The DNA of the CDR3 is TGTGCCAGTCGGCTAGCGGGGTTGAATGAGCAGTTCTTC.

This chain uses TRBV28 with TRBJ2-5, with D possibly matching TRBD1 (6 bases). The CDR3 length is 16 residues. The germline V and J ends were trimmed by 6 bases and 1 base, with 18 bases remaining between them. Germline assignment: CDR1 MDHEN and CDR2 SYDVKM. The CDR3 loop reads CASSPRPGQSQETQYF. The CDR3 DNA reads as TGTGCCAGCAGCCCAAGGCCCGGACAGTCCCAAGAGACCCAGTACTTC.

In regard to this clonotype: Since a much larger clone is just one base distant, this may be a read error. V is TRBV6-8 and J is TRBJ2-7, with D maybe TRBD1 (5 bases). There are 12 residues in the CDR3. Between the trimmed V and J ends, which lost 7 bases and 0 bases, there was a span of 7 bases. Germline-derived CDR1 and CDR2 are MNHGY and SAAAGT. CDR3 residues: CASTDSSYEQYF. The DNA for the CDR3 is TGTGCCAGCACCGACAGCTCCTACGAGCAGTACTTC.